The 16 T cell receptor beta chains reported below all come from one sample, sequenced in a study of human T cells and chemical hapten exposure. Stated time point: healthy volunteer bleed at 2 weeks. The starting material, unfractionated whole blood, was used for total RNA extraction. TCRdb itself ran the RACE reads through MiXCR, one entry per CDR3 protein. The data show about 31,000 distinct CDR3 sequences, with 6.5% to 9% seen just once and roughly 9.2% held by the top ten. The sequencing input was whole blood. The receptors come from a human donor in good health. Some clones in this sample may be carry-over from other donors' samples.

V gene TRBV11-2 combines with J gene TRBJ2-7, with a possible D match to TRBD1 (5 bases). The CDR3 is 14 residues long. In germline, CDR1 is SGHAT, CDR2 FQNNGV. V was clipped by 5 bases and J by 2 bases, with 13 bases between them. DNA for the CDR3: TGTGCCAGCAGCCATGGGCAGGGCCCCTACGAGCAGTACTTC. This codes for CASSHGQGPYEQYF. The full variable domain, its missing parts supplied by reference TRBV11-2 and TRBJ2-7, is EAGVAQSPRYKIIEKRQSVAFWCNPISGHATLYWYQQILGQGPKLLIQFQNNGVVDDSQLPKDRFSAERLKGVDSTLKIQPAKLEDSAVYLCASSHGQGPYEQYFGPGTRLTVT.

The gene calls are TRBV27 and TRBJ2-1; 15 nucleotides agree with TRBD2. The CDR3 is made up of 14 amino acids. Germline V gene data show CDR1 as MNHEY and CDR2 as SMNVEV (reference sequence). The junction had 3 bases not matched to a gene; V was cut back by 6 bases and J by 9 bases. The CDR3 region is CASRGLAGGIEQFF. The CDR3 coding sequence is TGTGCCAGCAGGGGACTAGCGGGGGGCATTGAGCAGTTCTTC.

In this sample, this clonotype turned up many times. The J gene is TRBJ2-7, the V gene TRBV20-1; TRBD2 agrees at 7 bases. Losses at the gene ends were 3 bases for V and 4 bases for J; bases not matched to a gene: 6. CDR1 DFQATT and CDR2 SNEGSKA come from the germline V gene (reference sequence). This CDR3 is built from 13 residues. The CDR3 DNA reads as TGCAGTGCTAGTAAGGGGACTACTTACGAGCAGTACTTC. As protein: CSASKGTTYEQYF.

This clonotype has at least ten counts. The gene calls are TRBV29-1 and TRBJ2-1, with a weak D call TRBD1 (5 bases). V was cut by 7 bases and J by 4 bases, with 17 bases left in between. The V gene's germline CDR1 is SQVTM and CDR2 ANQGSEA. The CDR3 length is 14 residues. The CDR3 DNA sequence: TGCAGCGCCCTAAGGCAGGGCTATTACAATGAGCAGTTCTTC. Its translation is CSALRQGYYNEQFF.

This sequence joins TRBV5-1 and TRBJ2-5; 7 bases are a match to TRBD1. This CDR3 spans 15 amino acids. V was pared by 5 bases and J by 5 bases, with 12 bases of the junction left unmatched. Per the germline V gene, CDR1 is SGHRS and CDR2 is YFSETQ. The CDR3 nucleotides are TGCGCCAGCAGTCGGACAGGTCAAGCTGGGGAGACCCAGTACTTC. This gives the protein CASSRTGQAGETQYF.

This clonotype was found many times. The rearrangement joins TRBV29-1 to TRBJ2-7, with 14 bases that match TRBD2. From germline, CDR1 is SQVTM and CDR2 ANQGSEA. V shed 4 bases and J 6 bases; nucleotides not matched to a gene: 14. CDR3 length: 17 amino acids. This CDR3 is CSVVWASGTSGRGEQYF. DNA of the CDR3: TGCAGCGTTGTGTGGGCTTCAGGGACTAGCGGGAGAGGCGAGCAGTACTTC.

This clonotype was recorded many times. This rearrangement joins TRBV5-1 to TRBJ2-3; 8 bases match TRBD2. From germline, CDR1 is SGHRS and CDR2 YFSETQ. The CDR3 extends over 16 amino acids. Trimming at V came to 5 bases and at J to 0 bases, leaving 8 bases not matched to a gene. CDR3 loop: CASRSGSGPSTDTQYF. The DNA for the CDR3 is TGCGCCAGCAGGAGCGGGAGTGGGCCCAGCACAGATACGCAGTATTTT.

V usage is TRBV5-5 and J usage is TRBJ1-1; 11 nucleotides match TRBD1. The CDR3 extends over 16 amino acids. Germline CDR1 and CDR2: SGHKS and YYEKEE (reference sequence). With V trimmed by 0 bases and J by 4 bases, 5 bases remained unmatched. CDR3 amino acids: CASSLGVGQGATEAFF. The CDR3 DNA reads as TGTGCCAGCAGCTTGGGGGTCGGACAGGGGGCCACTGAAGCTTTCTTT.

The V and J genes are TRBV3-1 and TRBJ1-1; D ambiguous. CDR1 and CDR2 from the germline V gene are LGHDT and YNNKEL (reference sequence). The CDR3 consists of 12 residues. The germline V and J ends were trimmed by 0 bases and 5 bases, with 4 bases remaining between them. Here the CDR3 DNA reads TGTGCCAGCAGCCAAGATTGGACTGAAGCTTTCTTT. Translated, it gives CASSQDWTEAFF. Full variable domain (rest looked up from reference TRBV3-1 and TRBJ1-1): DTAVSQTPKYLVTQMGNDKSIKCEQNLGHDTMYWYKQDSKKFLKIMFSYNNKELIINETVPNRFSPKSPDKAHLNLHINSLELGDSAVYFCASSQDWTEAFFGQGTRLTVV.

This clonotype was recorded at least ten times. This chain uses TRBV7-2 with TRBJ2-5; D remains ambiguous. V lost 2 bases and J lost 7, with 8 bases in between. The CDR3 covers 12 residues. Germline CDR1 reads SGHTA; CDR2 reads FQGNSA. CDR3: CASSLLTVTQYF. The DNA of the CDR3 is TGTGCCAGCAGCTTACTTACCGTGACCCAGTACTTC.

This clonotype was observed many times. The chain is built from TRBV20-1 and TRBJ2-3; TRBD2 matches 9 bases. Germline V gene lookup returns CDR1 DFQATT and CDR2 SNEGSKA (reference sequence). This CDR3 is 16 amino acids long. V dropped 1 base and J dropped 0; count of bases not matched to a gene: 5. This chain's CDR3 is CSARGVAGESTDTQYF. CDR3 DNA sequence: TGCAGTGCTAGAGGGGTAGCGGGAGAAAGCACAGATACGCAGTATTTT.

In nucleotides, the CDR3 is TGTGCCAGCAGCCGGGACAACAAAAACATTCAGTACTTC. Encoded protein: CASSRDNKNIQYF. This chain connects TRBV7-2 to TRBJ2-4; possibly TRBD1 for D (6 bases). This CDR3 is 13 amino acids long. V lost 5 bases and J 3 bases, leaving 8 bases between the germline ends. Looked up from germline, CDR1 is SGHTA and CDR2 is FQGNSA.

This clonotype was counted only a few times. The chain is built from TRBV7-2 and TRBJ2-3; D is uncertain. This CDR3 is 15 amino acids long. Trimming stripped 1 base from V and 5 bases from J, with 13 bases between. Germline V lookup: CDR1 SGHTA, CDR2 FQGNSA. The CDR3 loop reads CASSLVPAGLDTQYF. For the CDR3, the DNA is TGTGCCAGCAGCTTAGTCCCAGCTGGGCTAGATACGCAGTATTTT.

This clonotype was recorded a few times. CDR3 region: CSASRAQETQYF. The CDR3 coding sequence is TGCAGTGCTAGCCGGGCTCAAGAGACCCAGTACTTC. The chain carries TRBV20-1 and TRBJ2-5; D ambiguous. Per germline, CDR1 DFQATT and CDR2 SNEGSKA (reference sequence). Trimming cost V 3 bases and J 2 bases, with 7 bases left between them. The length of the CDR3 is 12 residues.

V usage is TRBV20-1 and J usage is TRBJ1-6; no firm D call. The CDR3 spans 15 residues. CDR1 and CDR2 (germline): DFQATT, SNEGSKA (reference sequence). Trimming removed 1 base at V and 10 bases at J, with 17 bases between. The DNA of the CDR3 is TGCAGTGCTAGAGGCCTCCCTGGGGAGGTCTCACCCCTCCACTTT. This gives the protein CSARGLPGEVSPLHF.

The table lists this clonotype with many counts. The chain combines TRBV27 with TRBJ2-1; 7 nucleotides match TRBD2. The germline V gene has CDR1 MNHEY and CDR2 SMNVEV (reference sequence). The V segment lost 5 bases and the J segment 2 bases; nucleotides outside the gene matches: 6. This CDR3 region has 15 residues. CDR3 sequence reads: CASSPLAAPYNEQFF. The CDR3 nucleotides are TGTGCCAGCAGTCCTCTAGCGGCTCCCTACAATGAGCAGTTCTTC.